Below are 9 T cell receptor beta chains sequenced from a single sample in a study of blood T cells in healthy people across ages. Through a sample-barcoded 5' primer and a J-beta primer mix, a second PCR was run for about 7 to 12 cycles. TCRdb re-called the 5' RACE reads with MiXCR, one entry per CDR3 protein. The data show 780,000 or so distinct CDR3 sequences, roughly 56% seen once. Material: blood. The source of these receptors is a middle-aged man in good health.

This clonotype was detected a few times. The rearrangement uses TRBV7-9 and TRBJ2-5, with TRBD1 matching over 7 bases. The J call is uncertain, as TRBJ2-7 better fits the DNA end. Per the germline V gene, CDR1 is SEHNR and CDR2 is FQNEAQ (reference sequence). The CDR3 covers 15 residues. CDR3 nucleotides: TGTGCCAGCAGCCCGAGACAGGGCACAAGCTACGAGCAGTACTTC. This gives the protein CASSPRQGTSYEQYF.

V gene TRBV29-1 combines with J gene TRBJ2-5; no definite D call. The germline V gene has CDR1 SQVTM and CDR2 ANQGSEA. Trimming shortened V by 0 bases and J by 8 bases, and 10 bases separated the two germline ends. The CDR3 has 12 amino acids. The CDR3 loop reads CSVEEARSTQYF. CDR3 coding DNA: TGCAGCGTTGAAGAGGCCAGGAGCACCCAGTACTTC.

The rearrangement uses TRBV5-1 and TRBJ2-2; D remains unclear. V was trimmed by 4 bases and J by 0 bases, leaving 19 bases between them. This CDR3 region has 18 residues. Per the germline V gene, CDR1 is SGHRS and CDR2 is YFSETQ. CDR3 coding DNA: TGCGCCAGCAGCCCCCACGGCCTACAGTATGCGAACACCGGGGAGCTGTTTTTT. Protein sequence: CASSPHGLQYANTGELFF.

The V gene is TRBV7-2, the J gene TRBJ2-5; tentatively, D is TRBD1 (7 bases). Matching the DNA end better, TRBJ2-7 makes the J call doubtful. Germline assignment: CDR1 SGHTA and CDR2 FQGNSA. The length of the CDR3 is 16 residues. In nucleotides, the CDR3 is TGTGCCAGCAGCCCCCAGGGGGGACCACGTTTGTACGAGCAGTACTTC. It codes for CASSPQGGPRLYEQYF.

This clonotype appeared a few times. The V call is TRBV27, the J call TRBJ2-7, with 7 nucleotides matching TRBD2. The CDR3 runs 13 residues. Per the germline V gene, CDR1 is MNHEY and CDR2 is SMNVEV (reference sequence). V lost 2 bases and J lost 3; bases outside the gene matches: 1. DNA of the CDR3: TGTGCCAGCAGTTTACTAGCGGACTACGAGCAGTACTTC. It yields the protein CASSLLADYEQYF.

The V gene is TRBV28, the J gene TRBJ1-2; D is possibly TRBD1 (5 bases). This CDR3 has 15 amino acids. Germline CDR1 and CDR2: MDHEN and SYDVKM. The V and J ends lost 7 bases and 2 bases respectively, with 17 bases between them. In DNA form, the CDR3 reads TGTGCCAGCAACGAAAGCCCAGGGCGAAACTATGGCTACACCTTC. It specifies CASNESPGRNYGYTF.

Comments on this clonotype: The junction departs from the called germline gene at one end, perhaps through a read error. The rearrangement links TRBV28 to TRBJ2-3; 9 nucleotides agree with TRBD1. The CDR3 has 15 amino acids. Per the germline V gene, CDR1 is MDHEN and CDR2 is SYDVKM. This chain's CDR3 is CASSSGQGSTDTQYF. Here the CDR3 DNA reads TGCGCCAGCAGCTCAGGACAGGGGAGCACAGATACGCAGTATTTT.

This clonotype was counted a single time. This chain joins TRBV6-2 or TRBV6-3 and TRBJ1-2; D might be TRBD1 (5 bases). Germline V gene sequence: CDR1 MNHEY, CDR2 SVGEGT. Trimming removed 6 bases from V and 11 bases from J, with 13 bases in between. The CDR3 spans 11 residues. In DNA, the CDR3 is TGTGCCAGCAGAGTGACAGCAATGTACACCTTC. It codes for CASRVTAMYTF.

The J gene is TRBJ2-1, the V gene TRBV20-1; the D gene is possibly TRBD2 (6 bases). Germline V gene sequence: CDR1 DFQATT, CDR2 SNEGSKA (reference sequence). The germline V and J ends were trimmed by 4 bases and 4 bases, with 14 bases remaining between them. The CDR3 contains 14 residues. The CDR3, as DNA: TGCAGTGCTAACCCCGGGACTGGATACAATGAGCAGTTCTTC. Amino acids: CSANPGTGYNEQFF.